The present T cell receptor (beta chain) was sequenced within a study of blood T cell repertoires in COVID-19. Study as a whole: Samples taken during acute and convalescent COVID-19 were collected in the United States, Italy and Spain. PBMCs, B-cell-depleted T cells, or T cells provided the cDNA or gDNA that made up the material.

Recruited during active infection, patients (from Seattle) were subsequently followed longitudinally. Repertoires were generated with immunoSEQ multiplex PCR, while TCRdb's copy carries only in-frame clones and drops some. The sample lists about 200,000 clones; 90% to 95% were seen once. The CDR3 runs to 14 residues. Trimming took 1 base from V and 5 from J; bases not matched to a gene: 4. From germline, CDR1 is SEHNR and CDR2 FQNEAQ (reference sequence). The sequence was obtained from a man in his fifties or sixties with COVID-19, enrolled during active disease. The gene calls are TRBV7-9 and TRBJ1-1; 7 positions match TRBD1. The sequenced sample consisted of peripheral blood. The CDR3 spells CASSLDDRVTEAFF. The CDR3 DNA is TGTGCCAGCAGCTTAGACGACAGGGTGACTGAAGCTTTCTTT.